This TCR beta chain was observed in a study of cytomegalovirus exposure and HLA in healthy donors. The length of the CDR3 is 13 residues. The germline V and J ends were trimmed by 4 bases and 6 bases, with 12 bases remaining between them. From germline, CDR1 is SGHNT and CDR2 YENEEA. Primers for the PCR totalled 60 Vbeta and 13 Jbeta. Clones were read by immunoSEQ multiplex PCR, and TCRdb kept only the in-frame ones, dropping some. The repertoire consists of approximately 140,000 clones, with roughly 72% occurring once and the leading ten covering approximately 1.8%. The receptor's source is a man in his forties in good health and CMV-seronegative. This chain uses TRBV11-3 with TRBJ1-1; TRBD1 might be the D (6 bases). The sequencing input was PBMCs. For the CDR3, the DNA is TGTGCCAGCAGCTATCGGACAGAATCTGAAGCTTTCTTT. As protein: CASSYRTESEAFF.